Listed here is a single T cell receptor (beta chain). The sample is drawn from a study of blood T cell repertoires in COVID-19. For the study at large: The United States, Italy and Spain supplied acute and convalescent COVID-19 samples.

Per the authors' pipeline: Reference gene primer amplification in the assay estimated nucleated cell counts. Here immunoSEQ multiplex PCR was the method, and the copy in TCRdb shows in-frame clones only, minus some. Clone size and V and J calls were adopted from that table, with D and trimming inferred from the DNA. The data hold 180,000 or so clones, with over 75% observed a single time. The CDR3 length is 15 residues. Unmatched junction bases numbered 6, after V lost 8 bases and J lost 1 base. CDR1 MRHNA and CDR2 SNTAGT come from the germline V gene. The J gene is TRBJ2-2, the V gene TRBV6-4; 8 bases match TRBD2. This receptor was identified in a woman over 75 with acute or convalescent COVID-19. Material for sequencing was peripheral blood. The CDR3 reads CASRGGTLNTGELFF. The CDR3 DNA reads as TGTGCCAGCCGGGGGGGGACACTGAACACCGGGGAGCTGTTTTTT.